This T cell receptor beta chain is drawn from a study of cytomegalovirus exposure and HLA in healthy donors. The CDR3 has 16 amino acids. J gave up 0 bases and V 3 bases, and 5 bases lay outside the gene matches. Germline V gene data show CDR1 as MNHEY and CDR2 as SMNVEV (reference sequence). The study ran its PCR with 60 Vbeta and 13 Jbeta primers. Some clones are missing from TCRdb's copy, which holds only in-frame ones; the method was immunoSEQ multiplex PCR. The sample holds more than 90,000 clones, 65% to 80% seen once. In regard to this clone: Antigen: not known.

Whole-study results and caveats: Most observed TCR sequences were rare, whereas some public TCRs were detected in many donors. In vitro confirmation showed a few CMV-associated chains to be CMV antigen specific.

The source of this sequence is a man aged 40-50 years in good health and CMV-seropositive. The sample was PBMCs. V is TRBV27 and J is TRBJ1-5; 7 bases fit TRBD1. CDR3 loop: CASSFTGAYSNQPQHF. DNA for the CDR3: TGTGCCAGCAGTTTCACAGGGGCATATAGCAATCAGCCCCAGCATTTT.